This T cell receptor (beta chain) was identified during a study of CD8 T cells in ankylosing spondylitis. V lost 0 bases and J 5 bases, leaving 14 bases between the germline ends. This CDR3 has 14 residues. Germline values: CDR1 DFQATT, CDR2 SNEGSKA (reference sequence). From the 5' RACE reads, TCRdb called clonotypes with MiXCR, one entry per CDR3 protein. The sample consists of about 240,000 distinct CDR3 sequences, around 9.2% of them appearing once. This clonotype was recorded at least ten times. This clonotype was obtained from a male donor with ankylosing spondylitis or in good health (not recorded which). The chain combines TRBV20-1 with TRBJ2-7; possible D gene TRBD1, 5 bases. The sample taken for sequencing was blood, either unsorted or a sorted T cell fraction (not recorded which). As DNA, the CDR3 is TGCAGTGCTAGAGATCGAAAGGGGCTCAACGAGCAGTACTTC. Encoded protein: CSARDRKGLNEQYF.